These 27 T cell receptor beta chains share one sample of origin, sequenced in a study of shared clonotypes between healthy human individuals. Libraries were prepared by immunoSEQ multiplex PCR; TCRdb keeps only in-frame clonotypes and omits some of them. The data contain 2 million to 2.5 million clones, 85% to 95% of them seen just once; the ten biggest clones take up under 2%. Terminally differentiated effector memory CD45RA+ cells were excluded from the naive CD8 cells, which were CD45RO-negative and positively selected for CCR7. The sequenced material came from naive CD8+ T cells from PBMCs. The receptors derive from a young man in good health. Some clones in this sample may be carry-over from other donors' samples.

In nucleotides, the CDR3 is TGTGCCATCAGTGAGTTGGGGTCCCACCCGCAAGCTTTCTTT. It specifies CAISELGSHPQAFF. The J gene is TRBJ1-1, the V gene TRBV10-3; D uncertain. The CDR3 loop spans 14 amino acids. The germline gives CDR1 ENHRY, CDR2 SYGVKD. V was cut by 1 base and J by 9 bases, with 15 bases left in between.

This sequence joins TRBV5-1 and TRBJ2-3; 16 positions agree with TRBD2. Germline CDR1 is SGHRS and CDR2 is YFSETQ. CDR3 length: 18 residues. Trimming removed 5 bases from V and 5 bases from J; junction bases left unmatched: 11. The CDR3 coding sequence is TGCGCCAGCAGTCAGGGACTAGCGGGAGGGCCTGGGGGAGATACGCAGTATTTT. Translating it yields CASSQGLAGGPGGDTQYF.

The genes are TRBV11-2 and TRBJ2-7; no reliable D call. Trimming took off 1 base at V and 0 bases at J, with 10 bases between the two ends. CDR1 is SGHAT and CDR2 is FQNNGV in the germline V gene. The CDR3 covers 15 residues. CDR3 coding DNA: TGTGCCAGCAGCTTAGCCTACGGGCCCTCCTACGAGCAGTACTTC. This encodes CASSLAYGPSYEQYF.

This clone was detected only once. The genes are TRBV9 and TRBJ2-7; 7 bases align to TRBD1. From germline, CDR1 is SGDLS and CDR2 YYNGEE. This CDR3 has 16 amino acids. Trimming at V came to 0 bases and at J to 2 bases, leaving 8 bases not matched to a gene. CDR3 amino acids: CASSVGSGTATYEQYF. The DNA for the CDR3 is TGTGCCAGCAGCGTAGGGTCCGGGACAGCCACCTACGAGCAGTACTTC.

The chain links TRBV7-9 to TRBJ1-1; D remains unclear. The ends were cut back, 5 bases at V and 8 bases at J, with 12 bases in the middle. In germline, CDR1 is SEHNR, CDR2 FQNEAQ (reference sequence). This CDR3 comprises 12 residues. CDR3 nucleotides: TGTGCCAGCAGCCACGGACGGAACGAAGCTTTCTTT. Its translation: CASSHGRNEAFF.

The chain employs TRBV9 and TRBJ1-2; D unclear. V lost 0 bases, J lost 3 bases, and 9 bases lay in between. This CDR3 spans 14 amino acids. Germline CDR1 reads SGDLS; CDR2 reads YYNGEE. The CDR3: CASSVAGADYGYTF. For the CDR3, the DNA is TGTGCCAGCAGCGTAGCCGGAGCGGACTATGGCTACACCTTC. The whole variable domain, filled in from reference TRBV9 and TRBJ1-2, reads DSGVTQTPKHLITATGQRVTLRCSPRSGDLSVYWYQQSLDQGLQFLIQYYNGEERAKGNILERFSAQQFPDLHSELNLSSLELGDSALYFCASSVAGADYGYTFGSGTRLTVV.

The chain joins TRBV29-1 to TRBJ2-5, with D possibly being TRBD1 or TRBD2 (5 bases each). Trimming removed 1 base at V and 5 bases at J, with 20 bases between. The CDR3 is 16 amino acids. Germline V lookup: CDR1 SQVTM, CDR2 ANQGSEA. The CDR3 DNA reads TGCAGCGTTGAAGGTTCACCGGGGCCGAACCCGGAGACCCAGTACTTC. This codes for CSVEGSPGPNPETQYF.

V and J are TRBV5-1 and TRBJ2-1, with TRBD1 matching 7 bases. This CDR3 has 17 residues. The ends lost 4 bases at V and 7 bases at J; junction bases unmatched: 17. Germline V CDR1 and CDR2: SGHRS, YFSETQ. The CDR3 nucleotides are TGCGCCAGCAGCCCCTACCCCTCGGGGACAGTTCTTAATGAGCAGTTCTTC. Amino acid sequence: CASSPYPSGTVLNEQFF.

This chain joins TRBV4-2 and TRBJ2-4; 7 bases are shared with TRBD2. Trimming at V came to 1 base and at J to 0 bases, leaving 12 bases not matched to a gene. Germline V lookup: CDR1 LGHNA, CDR2 YNFKEQ. The CDR3 length is 19 residues. The CDR3 here is CASSQVGGAGGIAKNIQYF. DNA of the CDR3: TGTGCCAGCAGCCAAGTAGGAGGAGCCGGGGGGATAGCCAAAAACATTCAGTACTTC.

The V call is TRBV9, the J call TRBJ2-1; 13 nucleotides match TRBD2. CDR3 size: 16 residues. Germline CDR1 and CDR2: SGDLS and YYNGEE. J gave up 7 bases and V 3 bases, and 7 bases lay outside the gene matches. CDR3 in DNA: TGTGCCAGCAGCGGCCGACTAGCGGGAGGCCTAAATGAGCAGTTCTTC. Protein sequence: CASSGRLAGGLNEQFF.

The chain employs TRBV27 and TRBJ2-7, with 10 bases aligning to TRBD1. There are 14 residues in the CDR3. The V gene's germline CDR1 is MNHEY and CDR2 SMNVEV (reference sequence). Trimming cost V 7 bases and J 5 bases; bases outside gene matches: 8. DNA of the CDR3: TGTGCCAGCACACGGACAGGGGGTTTCAACGAGCAGTACTTC. Translating gives CASTRTGGFNEQYF.

V usage is TRBV5-1 and J usage is TRBJ1-1; D perhaps matches TRBD1 (5 bases). This CDR3 has 13 amino acids. From germline, CDR1 is SGHRS and CDR2 YFSETQ. The V end lost 3 bases, the J end lost 8 bases, and 14 bases lay between the germline ends. The CDR3 spells CASSSMLGTEAFF. The CDR3 coding sequence is TGCGCCAGCAGCTCCATGTTAGGGACCGAAGCTTTCTTT. Looking up the rest from reference TRBV5-1 and TRBJ1-1 gives the full variable domain: KAGVTQTPRYLIKTRGQQVTLSCSPISGHRSVSWYQQTPGQGLQFLFEYFSETQRNKGNFPGRFSGRQFSNSRSEMNVSTLELGDSALYLCASSSMLGTEAFFGQGTRLTVV.

A remark on this clone: Other DNA sequences of this sample code for an identical CDR3. The chain employs TRBV18 and TRBJ2-7; 10 nucleotides align to TRBD1. This CDR3 contains 15 residues. Germline assignment: CDR1 KGHSH and CDR2 LQKENI. Germline trimming cut 3 bases from V and 1 base from J; bases unmatched to any gene: 3. CDR3 sequence (DNA): TGTGCCAGCTCACCCGACAGGGGGCGATCCTACGAGCAGTACTTC. Translation: CASSPDRGRSYEQYF.

The chain is built from TRBV7-8 and TRBJ1-2, with D perhaps TRBD1 (6 bases). The CDR3 runs to 13 residues. V was clipped by 9 bases and J by 4 bases, with 15 bases between them. CDR1 SGHVS and CDR2 FQNEAQ come from the germline V gene. The CDR3 is CASQQGMGYGYTF. The CDR3 region has the DNA TGTGCCAGTCAACAGGGTATGGGCTATGGCTACACCTTC.

The gene calls are TRBV14 and TRBJ2-2; 8 nucleotides agree with TRBD1. This CDR3 is 18 amino acids long. Germline V gives CDR1 SGHDN, CDR2 FVKESK. The V and J ends lost 0 bases and 3 bases, in that order; junction bases with no gene match: 9. The CDR3 is CASSQDSLDRGYTGELFF. The CDR3 DNA follows: TGTGCCAGCAGCCAAGACTCACTTGACAGGGGATACACCGGGGAGCTGTTTTTT.

This clone has just a few counts. The gene calls are TRBV6-5 and TRBJ1-1, with 9 bases lining up with TRBD1. Losses at the gene ends were 6 bases for V and 1 base for J; bases not matched to a gene: 3. The CDR3 runs to 14 residues. Germline lookup yields CDR1 MNHEY and CDR2 SVGAGI. CDR3 region: CASSPQGANTEAFF. The CDR3 DNA sequence: TGTGCCAGCAGCCCACAGGGGGCGAACACTGAAGCTTTCTTT.

The rearrangement joins TRBV5-1 to TRBJ2-7; D could derive from TRBD1 or TRBD2 (6 bases each). Germline loops: CDR1 SGHRS, CDR2 YFSETQ. Trimming cost V 6 bases and J 0 bases, with 13 bases left between them. This CDR3 contains 14 residues. The chain's CDR3 is CASNEGGGSYEQYF. The CDR3 nucleotides are TGCGCCAGCAACGAAGGAGGGGGCTCCTACGAGCAGTACTTC.

Details on this clone: Other DNA variants within this sample encode the same CDR3. The chain employs TRBV14 and TRBJ2-7; D not certain. The CDR3 sequence is 12 residues long. Germline V CDR1 and CDR2: SGHDN, FVKESK. The V and J ends lost 1 base and 3 bases respectively, with 4 bases between them. The CDR3 sequence: CASSQALYEQYF. The CDR3 bases are TGTGCCAGCAGCCAAGCTCTCTACGAGCAGTACTTC.

This rearrangement joins TRBV27 to TRBJ2-2, with 7 bases fitting TRBD2. Germline trimming cut 4 bases from V and 1 base from J; bases unmatched to any gene: 3. Germline V gives CDR1 MNHEY, CDR2 SMNVEV (reference sequence). The CDR3 spans 15 residues. The CDR3 spells CASSYIAGNTGELFF. CDR3 DNA sequence: TGTGCCAGCAGTTACATAGCGGGGAACACCGGGGAGCTGTTTTTT.

V usage is TRBV7-2 and J usage is TRBJ2-1, with D perhaps matching TRBD1 or TRBD2 (5 bases each). V was shortened by 5 bases and J by 2 bases, with 13 bases between the two germline ends. The CDR3 contains 15 residues. Germline lookup yields CDR1 SGHTA and CDR2 FQGNSA. The CDR3 protein is CASSTRDGPYNEQFF. The CDR3 nucleotides are TGTGCCAGCAGCACCAGGGACGGACCCTACAATGAGCAGTTCTTC.

V gene TRBV4-1 combines with J gene TRBJ2-3; no clear D gene. CDR3 size: 18 residues. CDR1 and CDR2 from the germline V gene are MGHRA and YSYEKL. Deletions cut 3 bases from V and 3 bases from J, with 22 bases between. CDR3 sequence reads: CASSQEPLARILTDTQYF. The CDR3 DNA follows: TGCGCCAGCAGCCAGGAACCTCTTGCGCGAATCTTAACAGATACGCAGTATTTT.

Worth noting for this clone: A junction end diverges from the germline sequence, so it may reflect a read error. The chain is built from TRBV6-5 and TRBJ2-7, with D uncertain. The CDR3 is 11 residues long. Germline lookup yields CDR1 MNHEY and CDR2 SVGAGI. For the CDR3, the DNA is TGTGCCAGCAGTTCCCCCTACGGGCAGTACTTC. This gives the protein CASSSPYGQYF.

This clone was detected only a few times. This chain links TRBV6-1 with TRBJ2-7; D gene ambiguous. Germline V gene data show CDR1 as MNHNS and CDR2 as SASEGT. Between the trimmed V and J ends, which lost 8 bases and 0 bases, there was a span of 11 bases. This CDR3 comprises 13 residues. Here the CDR3 DNA reads TGTGCCAGCGGGCATAGGAGCTCCTACGAGCAGTACTTC. This sequence encodes CASGHRSSYEQYF.

The V and J genes are TRBV4-3 and TRBJ1-4; no definite D call. The CDR3 runs to 13 residues. V shed 6 bases and J shed 10 bases, with 15 bases lying between them. Germline-derived CDR1 and CDR2 are LGHNA and YSLEER. CDR3 bases: TGCGCCAGCAGTCACACCACAATTGGAAAACTGTTTTTT. Protein: CASSHTTIGKLFF.

CDR3 bases: TGCGCCAGTCAGGGACAGGGGATAAATCAGCCCCAGCATTTT. Its translation: CASQGQGINQPQHF. The chain links TRBV4-1 to TRBJ1-5, with 10 positions matching TRBD1. The CDR3 extends over 14 amino acids. The ends lost 9 bases at V and 4 bases at J; junction bases unmatched: 6. Germline CDR1 and CDR2: MGHRA and YSYEKL.

This chain links TRBV13 with TRBJ1-1; 9 nucleotides agree with TRBD1. J lost 7 bases, V lost 4 bases, and 7 bases had no gene match. Germline CDR1 and CDR2: PRHDT and FYEKMQ (reference sequence). CDR3 length equals 14 residues. The CDR3 bases are TGTGCCAGCAGCTCCAAAGGGACAGGGCTTGAAGCTTTCTTT. Translated, it gives CASSSKGTGLEAFF.

V is TRBV5-6 and J is TRBJ2-7, with TRBD1 identical over 9 bases. Looked up from germline, CDR1 is SGHDT and CDR2 is YYEEEE. V shed 4 bases and J 3 bases; nucleotides not matched to a gene: 11. This CDR3 comprises 16 residues. Here the CDR3 reads CASSGGTGFLYYEQYF. The CDR3 nucleotides are TGTGCCAGCAGCGGCGGGACAGGGTTCTTGTACTACGAGCAGTACTTC. Together with reference TRBV5-6 and TRBJ2-7, the CDR3 gives the full variable domain: DAGVTQSPTHLIKTRGQQVTLRCSPKSGHDTVSWYQQALGQGPQFIFQYYEEEERQRGNFPDRFSGHQFPNYSSELNVNALLLGDSALYLCASSGGTGFLYYEQYFGPGTRLTVT.